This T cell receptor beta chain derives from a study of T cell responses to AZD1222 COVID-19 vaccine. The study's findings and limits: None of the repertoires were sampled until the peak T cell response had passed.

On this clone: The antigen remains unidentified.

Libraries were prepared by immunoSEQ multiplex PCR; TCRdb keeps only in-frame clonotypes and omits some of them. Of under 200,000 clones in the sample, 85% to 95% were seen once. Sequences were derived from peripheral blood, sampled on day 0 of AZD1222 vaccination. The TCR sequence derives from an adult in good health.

The CDR3 protein is CASSYSFTGTGGGYTF. CDR3 DNA: TGTGCCAGCAGTTATTCTTTTACCGGGACAGGGGGAGGCTACACCTTC. The genes are TRBV6-5 and TRBJ1-2, with 11 positions matching TRBD1. Germline V lookup: CDR1 MNHEY, CDR2 SVGAGI. With 3 bases clipped from V and 8 bases from J, the junction kept 11 bases outside the gene matches. The CDR3 consists of 16 residues.